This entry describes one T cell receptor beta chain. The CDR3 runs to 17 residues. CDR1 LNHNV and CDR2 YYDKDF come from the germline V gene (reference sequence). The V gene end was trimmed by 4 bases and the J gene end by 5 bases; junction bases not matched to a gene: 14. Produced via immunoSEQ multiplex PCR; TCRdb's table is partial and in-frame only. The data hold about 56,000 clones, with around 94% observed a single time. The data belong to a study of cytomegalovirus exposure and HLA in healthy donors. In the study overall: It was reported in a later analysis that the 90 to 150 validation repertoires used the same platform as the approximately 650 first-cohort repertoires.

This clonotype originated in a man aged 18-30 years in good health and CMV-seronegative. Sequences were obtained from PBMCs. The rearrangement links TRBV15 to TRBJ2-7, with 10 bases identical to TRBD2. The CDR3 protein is CATSTRPGTSASDEQYF. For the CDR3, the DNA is TGTGCCACCAGCACCAGACCCGGGACTAGCGCCTCTGACGAGCAGTACTTC.